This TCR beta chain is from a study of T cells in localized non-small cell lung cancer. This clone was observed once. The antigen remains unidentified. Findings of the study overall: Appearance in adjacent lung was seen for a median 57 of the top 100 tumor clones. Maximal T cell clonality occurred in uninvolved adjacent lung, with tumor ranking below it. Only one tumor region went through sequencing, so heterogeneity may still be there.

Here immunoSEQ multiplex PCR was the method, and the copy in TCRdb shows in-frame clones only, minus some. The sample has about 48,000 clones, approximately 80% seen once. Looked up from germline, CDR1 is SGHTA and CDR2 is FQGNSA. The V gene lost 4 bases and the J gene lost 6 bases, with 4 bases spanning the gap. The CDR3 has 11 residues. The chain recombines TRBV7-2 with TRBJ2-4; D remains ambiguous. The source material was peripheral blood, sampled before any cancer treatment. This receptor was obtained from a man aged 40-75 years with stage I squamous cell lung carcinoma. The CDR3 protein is CASSSLNIQYF. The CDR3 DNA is TGTGCCAGCAGCTCCTTAAACATTCAGTACTTC. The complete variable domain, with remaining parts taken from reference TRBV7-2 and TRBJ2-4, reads GAGVSQSPSNKVTEKGKDVELRCDPISGHTALYWYRQSLGQGLEFLIYFQGNSAPDKSGLPSDRFSAERTGGSVSTLTIQRTQQEDSAVYLCASSSLNIQYFGAGTRLSVL.